This T cell receptor (beta chain) was identified during a study of spatial heterogeneity in lung cancer. Looking at the study overall: Each time, sequencing found more beta-chain sequences than alpha-chain sequences. Study-wide findings and caveats: The number of expanded tumor alpha and beta chains correlated with mutation number.

In its sample, this clonotype was seen many times. Its antigen is unidentified. Little can be read into the size of this beta chain, an off-target read in a library designed for alpha chains. The library protocol tagged each TCR cDNA with a unique molecular identifier. TCRdb processed the 5' RACE reads anew with MiXCR; each CDR3 protein has one entry. The sample consists of about 16,000 distinct CDR3 sequences, approximately 6.8% of them appearing once. Time point indicated: sample taken at primary tumor resection. Samples came from some 71 TRACERx patients with untreated early-stage lung cancer. Unsorted whole RNA of tumor, nontumor lung or frozen PBMC was sequenced. V was trimmed by 5 bases and J by 6 bases, leaving 17 bases between them. This CDR3 comprises 14 residues. Germline V lookup: CDR1 DFQATT, CDR2 SNEGSKA (reference sequence).

This chain joins TRBV20-1 and TRBJ2-1, with D possibly being TRBD2 (5 bases). The material sequenced was lung tumor tissue, taken at surgery. This TCR came from a female donor with early-stage non-small cell lung cancer. The DNA for the CDR3 is TGCAGTGCTCCCTCCCGGGGTGGAAGCAATGAGCAGTTCTTC. It specifies CSAPSRGGSNEQFF.